This T cell receptor beta chain appears in the sequencing data of a study of naive and memory T cell subsets. Study outcomes and limitations: Possibly reflecting memory cells re-expressing CD45RA, a few larger clonotypes occurred in naive repertoires, especially CD8.

Two oligonucleotides, mixed equimolar, formed the beta constant-region primer covering TRBC1 and TRBC2. Four rounds of PCR amplified the ligated cDNA using nested alpha and beta constant-region primers plus SP2. TCRdb re-called the UMI-ligation and nested PCR reads with MiXCR, one entry per CDR3 protein. The table lists around 93,000 distinct CDR3 sequences, 11% of them singletons. This clonotype appeared a few times. Antigen specificity is unknown. The sample comprised naive CD4+ T cells from blood. The origin of this receptor is a human donor in good health.

The CDR3 region has the DNA TGTGCCAGCAGTACCAGGGGGCTCTATGGCTACACCTTC. Its translation is CASSTRGLYGYTF. The chain carries TRBV2 and TRBJ1-2; 8 bases align to TRBD1. The CDR3 contains 13 residues. With V trimmed by 5 bases and J by 4 bases, 3 bases remained unmatched. The germline gives CDR1 SNHLY, CDR2 FYNNEI.